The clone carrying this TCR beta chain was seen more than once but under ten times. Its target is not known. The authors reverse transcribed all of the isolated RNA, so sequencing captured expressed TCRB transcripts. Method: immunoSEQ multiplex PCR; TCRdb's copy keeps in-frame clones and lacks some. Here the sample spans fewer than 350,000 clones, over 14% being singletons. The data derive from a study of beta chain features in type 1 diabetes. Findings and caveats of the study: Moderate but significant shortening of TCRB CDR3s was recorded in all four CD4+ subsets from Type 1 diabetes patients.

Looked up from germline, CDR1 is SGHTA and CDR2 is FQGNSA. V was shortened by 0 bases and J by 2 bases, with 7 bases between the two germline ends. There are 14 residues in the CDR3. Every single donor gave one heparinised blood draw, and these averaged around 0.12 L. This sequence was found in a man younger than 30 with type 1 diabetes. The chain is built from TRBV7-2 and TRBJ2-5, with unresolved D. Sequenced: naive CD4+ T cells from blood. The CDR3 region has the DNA TGTGCCAGCAGCTTAGCGAGTAGTCAAGAGACCCAGTACTTC. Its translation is CASSLASSQETQYF.